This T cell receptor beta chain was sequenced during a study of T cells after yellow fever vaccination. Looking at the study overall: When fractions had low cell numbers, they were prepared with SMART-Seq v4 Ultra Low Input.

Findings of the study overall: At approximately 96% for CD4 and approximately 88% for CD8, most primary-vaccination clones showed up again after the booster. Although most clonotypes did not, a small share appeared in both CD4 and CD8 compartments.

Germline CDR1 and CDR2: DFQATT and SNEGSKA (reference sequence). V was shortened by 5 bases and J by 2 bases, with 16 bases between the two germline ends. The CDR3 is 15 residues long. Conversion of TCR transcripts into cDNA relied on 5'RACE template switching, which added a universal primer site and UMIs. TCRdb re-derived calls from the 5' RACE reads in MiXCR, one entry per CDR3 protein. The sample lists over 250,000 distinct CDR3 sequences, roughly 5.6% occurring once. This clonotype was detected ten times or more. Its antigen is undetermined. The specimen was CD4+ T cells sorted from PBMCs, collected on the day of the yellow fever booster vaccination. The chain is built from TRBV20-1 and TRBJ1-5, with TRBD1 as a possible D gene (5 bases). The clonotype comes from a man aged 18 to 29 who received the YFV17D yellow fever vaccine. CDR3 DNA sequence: TGCAGTGCTCTACCTAGGGGTTTGGGCAATCAGCCCCAGCATTTT. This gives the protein CSALPRGLGNQPQHF.